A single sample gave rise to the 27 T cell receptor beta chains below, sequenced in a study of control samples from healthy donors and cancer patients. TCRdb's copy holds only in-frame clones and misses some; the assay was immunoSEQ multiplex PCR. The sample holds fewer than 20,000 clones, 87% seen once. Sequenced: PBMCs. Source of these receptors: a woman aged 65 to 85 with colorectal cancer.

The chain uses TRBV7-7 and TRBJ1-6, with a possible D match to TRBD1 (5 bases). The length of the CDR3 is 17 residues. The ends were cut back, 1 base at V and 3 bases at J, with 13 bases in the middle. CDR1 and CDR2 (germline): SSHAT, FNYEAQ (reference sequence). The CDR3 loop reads CASSLGQGRDYNSPLHF. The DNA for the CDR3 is TGTGCCAGCAGCTTAGGGCAGGGAAGGGACTATAATTCACCCCTCCACTTT.

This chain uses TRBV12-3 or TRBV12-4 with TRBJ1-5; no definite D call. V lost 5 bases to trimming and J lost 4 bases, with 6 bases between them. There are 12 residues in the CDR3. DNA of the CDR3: TGTGCCAGCAGTGGAAGGAATCAGCCCCAGCATTTT. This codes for CASSGRNQPQHF.

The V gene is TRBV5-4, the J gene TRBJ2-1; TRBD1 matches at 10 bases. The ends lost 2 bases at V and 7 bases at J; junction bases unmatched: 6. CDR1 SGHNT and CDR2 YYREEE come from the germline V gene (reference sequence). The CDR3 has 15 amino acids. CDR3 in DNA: TGTGCCAGCAGCTTTAGACAGGGGGCCAGTAATGAGCAGTTCTTC. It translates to CASSFRQGASNEQFF.

The CDR3 spells CASSVDDRGLDTEAFF. In DNA form, the CDR3 reads TGTGCCAGCAGCGTAGATGACAGGGGGCTTGACACTGAAGCTTTCTTT. The chain carries TRBV9 and TRBJ1-1; 10 nucleotides align to TRBD1. Germline CDR1 reads SGDLS; CDR2 reads YYNGEE. The length of the CDR3 is 16 residues. The trim removed 0 bases at V and 3 bases at J, leaving 5 bases unmatched.

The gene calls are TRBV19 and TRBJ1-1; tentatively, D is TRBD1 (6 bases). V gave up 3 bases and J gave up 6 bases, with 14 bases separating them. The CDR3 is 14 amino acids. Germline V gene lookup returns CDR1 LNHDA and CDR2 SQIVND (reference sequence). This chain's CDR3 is CASSISTGASEAFF. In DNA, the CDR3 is TGTGCCAGTAGTATTTCTACGGGGGCCTCTGAAGCTTTCTTT.

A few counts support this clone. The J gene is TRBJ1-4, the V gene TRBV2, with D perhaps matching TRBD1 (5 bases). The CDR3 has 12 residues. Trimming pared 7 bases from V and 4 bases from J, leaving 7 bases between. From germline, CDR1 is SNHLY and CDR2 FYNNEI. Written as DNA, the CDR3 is TGTGCCAGCACCAGGGATAATGAAAAACTGTTTTTT. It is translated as CASTRDNEKLFF.

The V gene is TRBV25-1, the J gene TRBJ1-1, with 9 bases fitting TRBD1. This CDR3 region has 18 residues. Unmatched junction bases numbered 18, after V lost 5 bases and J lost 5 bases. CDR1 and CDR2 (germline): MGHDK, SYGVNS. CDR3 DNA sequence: TGTGCCAGCAGTTGGATACTTCCGGGACAGGGTGGAGGAACTGAAGCTTTCTTT. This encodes CASSWILPGQGGGTEAFF. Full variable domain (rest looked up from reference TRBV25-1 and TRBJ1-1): EADIYQTPRYLVIGTGKKITLECSQTMGHDKMYWYQQDPGMELHLIHYSYGVNSTEKGDLSSESTVSRIRTEHFPLTLESARPSHTSQYLCASSWILPGQGGGTEAFFGQGTRLTVV.

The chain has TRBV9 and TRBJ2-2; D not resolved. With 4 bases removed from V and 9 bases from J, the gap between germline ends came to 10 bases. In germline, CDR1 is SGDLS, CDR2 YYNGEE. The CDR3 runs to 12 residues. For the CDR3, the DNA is TGTGCCAGCAGCCCCAACCGACGGGAGCTGTTTTTT. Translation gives CASSPNRRELFF.

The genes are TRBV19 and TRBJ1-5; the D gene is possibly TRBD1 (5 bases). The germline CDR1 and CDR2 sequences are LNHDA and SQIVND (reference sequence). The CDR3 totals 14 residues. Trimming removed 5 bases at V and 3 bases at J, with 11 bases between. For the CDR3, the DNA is TGTGCCAGTAGTCGCGACAGTATCAATCAGCCCCAGCATTTT. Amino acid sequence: CASSRDSINQPQHF.

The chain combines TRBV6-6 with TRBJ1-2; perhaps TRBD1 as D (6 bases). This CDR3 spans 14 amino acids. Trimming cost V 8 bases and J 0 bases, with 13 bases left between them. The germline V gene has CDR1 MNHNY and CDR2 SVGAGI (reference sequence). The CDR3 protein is CASDKGDANYGYTF. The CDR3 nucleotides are TGTGCCAGCGATAAGGGGGACGCTAACTATGGCTACACCTTC.

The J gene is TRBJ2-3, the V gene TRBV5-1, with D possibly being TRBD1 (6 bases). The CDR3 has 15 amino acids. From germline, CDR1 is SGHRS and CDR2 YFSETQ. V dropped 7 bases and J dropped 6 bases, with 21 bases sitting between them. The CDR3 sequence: CASSKPIQGGDTQYF. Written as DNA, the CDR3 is TGCGCCAGCTCAAAACCTATACAGGGCGGGGATACGCAGTATTTT.

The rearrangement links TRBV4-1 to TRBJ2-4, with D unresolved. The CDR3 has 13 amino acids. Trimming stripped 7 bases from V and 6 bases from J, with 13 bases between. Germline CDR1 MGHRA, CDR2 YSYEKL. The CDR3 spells CASKDTTINIQYF. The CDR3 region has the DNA TGCGCCAGCAAGGATACGACGATAAACATTCAGTACTTC.

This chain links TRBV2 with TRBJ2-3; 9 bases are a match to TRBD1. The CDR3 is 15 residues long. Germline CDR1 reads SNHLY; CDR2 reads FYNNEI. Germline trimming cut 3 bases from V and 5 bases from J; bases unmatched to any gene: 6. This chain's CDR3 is CASSDDRGLIDTQYF. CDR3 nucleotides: TGTGCCAGCAGTGACGACAGGGGGTTAATAGATACGCAGTATTTT.

CDR3 region: CASSSGQDSYGYTF. The CDR3, as DNA: TGCGCCAGCAGCTCGGGACAGGACAGCTATGGCTACACCTTC. The rearrangement links TRBV5-1 to TRBJ1-2, with 8 bases that match TRBD1. The length of the CDR3 is 14 residues. The germline V gene encodes CDR1 SGHRS and CDR2 YFSETQ. V lost 3 bases to trimming and J lost 4 bases; unmatched junction nucleotides: 5. The variable domain in full, with the rest retrieved from reference TRBV5-1 and TRBJ1-2, is KAGVTQTPRYLIKTRGQQVTLSCSPISGHRSVSWYQQTPGQGLQFLFEYFSETQRNKGNFPGRFSGRQFSNSRSEMNVSTLELGDSALYLCASSSGQDSYGYTFGSGTRLTVV.

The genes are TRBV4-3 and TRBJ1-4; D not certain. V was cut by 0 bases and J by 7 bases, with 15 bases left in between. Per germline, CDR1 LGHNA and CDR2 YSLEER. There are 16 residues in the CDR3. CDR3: CASSQDPPVDGEKLFF. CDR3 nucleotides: TGCGCCAGCAGCCAAGATCCCCCGGTAGACGGTGAAAAACTGTTTTTT.

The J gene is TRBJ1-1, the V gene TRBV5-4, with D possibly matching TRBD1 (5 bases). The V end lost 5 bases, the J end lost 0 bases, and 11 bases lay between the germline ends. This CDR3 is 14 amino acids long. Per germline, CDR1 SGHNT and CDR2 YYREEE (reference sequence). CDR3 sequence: CASSPDSLNTEAFF. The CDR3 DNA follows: TGTGCCAGCAGTCCAGACAGCCTGAACACTGAAGCTTTCTTT.

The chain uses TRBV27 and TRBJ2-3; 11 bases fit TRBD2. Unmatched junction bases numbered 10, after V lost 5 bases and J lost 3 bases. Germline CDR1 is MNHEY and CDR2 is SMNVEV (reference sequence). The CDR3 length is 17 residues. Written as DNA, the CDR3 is TGTGCCAGCAGTGTGTTGCCACTAGCGGGAGAAACAGATACGCAGTATTTT. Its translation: CASSVLPLAGETDTQYF.

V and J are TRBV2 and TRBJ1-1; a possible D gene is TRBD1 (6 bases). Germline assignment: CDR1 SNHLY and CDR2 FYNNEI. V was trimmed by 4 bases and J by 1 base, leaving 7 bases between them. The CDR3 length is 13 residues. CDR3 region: CASSVTGNTEAFF. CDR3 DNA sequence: TGTGCCAGCAGTGTGACAGGGAACACTGAAGCTTTCTTT.

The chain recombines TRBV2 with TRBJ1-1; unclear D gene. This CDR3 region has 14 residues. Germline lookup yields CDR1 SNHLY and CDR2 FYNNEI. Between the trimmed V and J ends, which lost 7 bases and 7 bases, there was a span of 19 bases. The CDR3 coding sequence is TGTGCCAGCACCCATAACTTAGACACCCATGAAGCTTTCTTT. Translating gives CASTHNLDTHEAFF. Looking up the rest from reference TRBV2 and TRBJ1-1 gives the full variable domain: EPEVTQTPSHQVTQMGQEVILRCVPISNHLYFYWYRQILGQKVEFLVSFYNNEISEKSEIFDDQFSVERPDGSNFTLKIRSTKLEDSAMYFCASTHNLDTHEAFFGQGTRLTVV.

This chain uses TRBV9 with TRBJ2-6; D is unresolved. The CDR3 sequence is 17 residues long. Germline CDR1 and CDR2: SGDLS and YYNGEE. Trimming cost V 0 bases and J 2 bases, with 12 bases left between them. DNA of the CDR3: TGTGCCAGCAGCGTAGGCGTAGGGTATCCTGGGGCCAACGTCCTGACTTTC. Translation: CASSVGVGYPGANVLTF. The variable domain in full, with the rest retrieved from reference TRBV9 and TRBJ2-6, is DSGVTQTPKHLITATGQRVTLRCSPRSGDLSVYWYQQSLDQGLQFLIQYYNGEERAKGNILERFSAQQFPDLHSELNLSSLELGDSALYFCASSVGVGYPGANVLTFGAGSRLTVL.

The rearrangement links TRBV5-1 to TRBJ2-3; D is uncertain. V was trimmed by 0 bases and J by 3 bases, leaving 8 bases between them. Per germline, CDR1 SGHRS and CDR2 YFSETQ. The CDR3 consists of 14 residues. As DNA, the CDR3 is TGCGCCAGCAGCTTGGTGAAGGGAACAGATACGCAGTATTTT. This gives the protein CASSLVKGTDTQYF.

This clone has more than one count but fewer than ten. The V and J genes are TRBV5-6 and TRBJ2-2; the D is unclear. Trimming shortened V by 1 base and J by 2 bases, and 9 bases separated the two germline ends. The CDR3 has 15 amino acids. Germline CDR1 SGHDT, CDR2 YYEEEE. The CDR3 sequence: CASSLQQYNTGELFF. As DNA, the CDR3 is TGTGCCAGCAGCTTGCAGCAATACAACACCGGGGAGCTGTTTTTT.

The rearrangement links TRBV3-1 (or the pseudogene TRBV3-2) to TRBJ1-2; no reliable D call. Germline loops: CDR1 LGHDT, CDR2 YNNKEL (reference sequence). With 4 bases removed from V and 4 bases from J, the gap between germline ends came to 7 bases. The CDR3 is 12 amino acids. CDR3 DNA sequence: TGTGCCAGCAGCCTAGACTTCTATGGCTACACCTTC. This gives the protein CASSLDFYGYTF.

DNA of the CDR3: TGTGCCAGCAGTTACCCCGGGACCACCAATCAGCCCCAGCATTTT. It translates to CASSYPGTTNQPQHF. The chain combines TRBV6-2 or TRBV6-3 with TRBJ1-5, with D possibly TRBD1 on 5 matching bases. Trimming removed 2 bases from V and 3 bases from J, with 11 bases in between. This CDR3 is built from 15 residues. Germline V CDR1 and CDR2: MNHEY, SVGEGT.

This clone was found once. CDR3 DNA: TGTGCCAGCAGTTACTTTCCCGGCGGGGTTAATGAAAAACTGTTTTTT. Amino acid sequence: CASSYFPGGVNEKLFF. The chain has TRBV6-5 and TRBJ1-4; D is unclear. Germline V gene data show CDR1 as MNHEY and CDR2 as SVGAGI. This CDR3 region has 16 residues. V was shortened by 1 base and J by 4 bases, with 13 bases between the two germline ends.

As DNA, the CDR3 is TGTGCCAGCAGTTACTCCCAACTAGTACAACGCCTCTATCCCAATGAGCAGTTCTTC. Its translation is CASSYSQLVQRLYPNEQFF. The chain couples TRBV6-2 or TRBV6-3 to TRBJ2-1; D perhaps matches TRBD2 (5 bases). This CDR3 is built from 19 residues. Deletions cut 0 bases from V and 6 bases from J, with 24 bases between. Germline loops: CDR1 MNHEY, CDR2 SVGEGT.

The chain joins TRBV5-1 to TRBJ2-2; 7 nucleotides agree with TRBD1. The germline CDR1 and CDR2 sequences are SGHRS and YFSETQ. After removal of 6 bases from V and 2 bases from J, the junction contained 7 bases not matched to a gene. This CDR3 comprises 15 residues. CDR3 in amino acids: CASTPGQKNTGELFF. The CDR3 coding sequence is TGCGCCAGCACCCCGGGACAGAAAAACACCGGGGAGCTGTTTTTT.